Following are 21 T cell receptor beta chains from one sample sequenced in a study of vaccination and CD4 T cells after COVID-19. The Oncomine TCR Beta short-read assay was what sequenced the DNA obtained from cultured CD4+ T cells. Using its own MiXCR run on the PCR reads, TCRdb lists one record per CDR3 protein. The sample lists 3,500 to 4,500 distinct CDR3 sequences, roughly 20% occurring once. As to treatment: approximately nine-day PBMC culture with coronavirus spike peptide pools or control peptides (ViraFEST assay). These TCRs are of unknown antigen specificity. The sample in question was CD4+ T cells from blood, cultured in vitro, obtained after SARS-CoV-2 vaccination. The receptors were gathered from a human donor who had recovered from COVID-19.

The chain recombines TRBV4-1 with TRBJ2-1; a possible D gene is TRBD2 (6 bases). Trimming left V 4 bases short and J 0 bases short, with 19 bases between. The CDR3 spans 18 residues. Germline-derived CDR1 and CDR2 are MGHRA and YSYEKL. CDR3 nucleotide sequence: TGCGCCAGCAGCCCCACCGGGGGAGGATCCCGCTCCTACAATGAGCAGTTCTTC. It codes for CASSPTGGGSRSYNEQFF.

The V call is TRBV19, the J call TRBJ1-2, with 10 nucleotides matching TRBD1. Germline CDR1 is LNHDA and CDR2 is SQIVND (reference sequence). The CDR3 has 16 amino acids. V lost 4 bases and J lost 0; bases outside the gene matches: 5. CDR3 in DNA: TGTGCCAGTAGTACGACAGGGGGCTCGACTAACTATGGCTACACCTTC. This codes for CASSTTGGSTNYGYTF.

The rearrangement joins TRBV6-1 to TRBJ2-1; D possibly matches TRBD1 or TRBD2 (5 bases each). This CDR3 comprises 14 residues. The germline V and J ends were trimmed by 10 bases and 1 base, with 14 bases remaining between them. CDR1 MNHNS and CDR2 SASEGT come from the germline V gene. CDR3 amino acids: CATSVGGSYNEQFF. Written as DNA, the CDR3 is TGTGCCACCTCAGTTGGGGGATCCTACAATGAGCAGTTCTTC.

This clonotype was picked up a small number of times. Written as DNA, the CDR3 is TGCGCCAGCAGCCGGGGACTAGCGGGGGGCGAGCAGTACTTC. It specifies CASSRGLAGGEQYF. The V call is TRBV4-1, the J call TRBJ2-7; 15 positions agree with TRBD2. Germline V gene data show CDR1 as MGHRA and CDR2 as YSYEKL. This CDR3 contains 14 residues. V dropped 4 bases and J dropped 6; count of bases not matched to a gene: 1.

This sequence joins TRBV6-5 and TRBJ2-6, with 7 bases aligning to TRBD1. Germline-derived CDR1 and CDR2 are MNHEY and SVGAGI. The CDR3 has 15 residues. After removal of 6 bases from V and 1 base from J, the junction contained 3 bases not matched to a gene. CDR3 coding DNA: TGTGCCAGCAGCTACAGGGGTTCTGGGGCCAACGTCCTGACTTTC. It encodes CASSYRGSGANVLTF.

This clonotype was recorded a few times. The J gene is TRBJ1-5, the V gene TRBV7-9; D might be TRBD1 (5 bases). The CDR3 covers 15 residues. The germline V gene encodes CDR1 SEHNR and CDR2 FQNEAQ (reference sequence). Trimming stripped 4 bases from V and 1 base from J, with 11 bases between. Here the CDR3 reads CASSWGGSSNQPQHF. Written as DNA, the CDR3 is TGTGCCAGCAGCTGGGGCGGGAGCAGCAATCAGCCCCAGCATTTT.

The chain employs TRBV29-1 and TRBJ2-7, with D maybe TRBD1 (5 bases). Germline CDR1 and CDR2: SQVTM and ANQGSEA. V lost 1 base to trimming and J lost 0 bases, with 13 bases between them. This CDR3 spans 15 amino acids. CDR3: CSVEGGTDLSYEQYF. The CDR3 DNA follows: TGCAGCGTTGAAGGGGGCACAGACCTCTCCTACGAGCAGTACTTC.

CDR3 nucleotide sequence: TGTGCCAGTAGTATAAAGACAGGGGGGTTTTTACAGCCCCAGCATTTT. Translation: CASSIKTGGFLQPQHF. The rearrangement joins TRBV19 to TRBJ1-5; 9 bases match TRBD1. CDR3 length: 16 amino acids. V shed 2 bases, J shed 7 bases, and the junction held 9 bases outside the gene matches. CDR1 LNHDA and CDR2 SQIVND come from the germline V gene (reference sequence).

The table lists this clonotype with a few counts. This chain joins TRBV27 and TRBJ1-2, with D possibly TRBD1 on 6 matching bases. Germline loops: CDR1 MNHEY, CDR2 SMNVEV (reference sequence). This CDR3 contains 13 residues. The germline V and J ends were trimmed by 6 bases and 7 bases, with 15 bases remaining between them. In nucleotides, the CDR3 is TGTGCCAGCAGCCTGGCAGGGGCTGTTGGCTACACCTTC. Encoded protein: CASSLAGAVGYTF.

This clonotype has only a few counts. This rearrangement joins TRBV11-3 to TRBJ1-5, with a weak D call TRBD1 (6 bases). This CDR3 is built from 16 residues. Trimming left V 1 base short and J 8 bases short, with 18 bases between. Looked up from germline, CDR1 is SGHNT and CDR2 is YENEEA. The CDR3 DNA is TGTGCCAGCAGCTTAGGGGACACAGGGCGGGTTAAGCCCCAGCATTTT. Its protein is CASSLGDTGRVKPQHF.

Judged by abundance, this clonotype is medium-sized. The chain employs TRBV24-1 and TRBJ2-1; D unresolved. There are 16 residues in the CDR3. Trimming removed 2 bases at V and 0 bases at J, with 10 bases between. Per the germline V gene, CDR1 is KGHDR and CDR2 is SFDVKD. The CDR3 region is CATSDSTPTSYNEQFF. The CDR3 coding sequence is TGTGCCACCAGTGATTCGACACCCACCTCCTACAATGAGCAGTTCTTC.

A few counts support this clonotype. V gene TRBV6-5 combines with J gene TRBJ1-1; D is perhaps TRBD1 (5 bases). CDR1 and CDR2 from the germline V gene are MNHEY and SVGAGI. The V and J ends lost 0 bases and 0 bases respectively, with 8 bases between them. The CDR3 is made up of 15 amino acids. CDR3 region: CASSYSGRLNTEAFF. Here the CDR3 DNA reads TGTGCCAGCAGTTACTCGGGACGCTTGAACACTGAAGCTTTCTTT.

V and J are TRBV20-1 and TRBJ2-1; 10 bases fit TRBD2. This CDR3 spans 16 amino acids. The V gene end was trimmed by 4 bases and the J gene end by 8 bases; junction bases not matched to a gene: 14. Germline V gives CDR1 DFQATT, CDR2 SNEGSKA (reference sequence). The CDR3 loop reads CSAKSESGGAIDEQFF. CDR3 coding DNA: TGCAGTGCTAAGTCGGAGAGCGGGGGGGCCATAGATGAGCAGTTCTTC.

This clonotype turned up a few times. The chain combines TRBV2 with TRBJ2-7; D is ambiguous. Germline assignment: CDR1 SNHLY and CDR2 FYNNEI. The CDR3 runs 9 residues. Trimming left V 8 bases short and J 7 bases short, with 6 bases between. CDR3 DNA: TGTGCCAGCGGTTGGGAGCAGTACTTC. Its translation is CASGWEQYF.

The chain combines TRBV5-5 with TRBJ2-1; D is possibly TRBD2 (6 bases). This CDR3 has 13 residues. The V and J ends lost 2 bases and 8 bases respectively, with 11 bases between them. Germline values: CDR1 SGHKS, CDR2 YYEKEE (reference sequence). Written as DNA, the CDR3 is TGTGCCAGCAGCTTAGTAGCGGTCGATGAGCAGTTCTTC. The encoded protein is CASSLVAVDEQFF.

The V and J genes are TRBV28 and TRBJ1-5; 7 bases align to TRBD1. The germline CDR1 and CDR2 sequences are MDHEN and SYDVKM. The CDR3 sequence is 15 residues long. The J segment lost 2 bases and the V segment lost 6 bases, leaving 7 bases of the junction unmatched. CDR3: CASSYGQVGNQPQHF. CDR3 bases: TGTGCCAGCAGCTACGGACAGGTTGGCAATCAGCCCCAGCATTTT.

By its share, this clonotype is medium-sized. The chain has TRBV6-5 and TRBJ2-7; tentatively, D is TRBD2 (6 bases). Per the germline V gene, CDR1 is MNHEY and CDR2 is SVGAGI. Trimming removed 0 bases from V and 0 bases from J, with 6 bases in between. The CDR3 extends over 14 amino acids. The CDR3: CASSYSEGSYEQYF. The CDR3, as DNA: TGTGCCAGCAGTTACTCGGAGGGCTCCTACGAGCAGTACTTC.

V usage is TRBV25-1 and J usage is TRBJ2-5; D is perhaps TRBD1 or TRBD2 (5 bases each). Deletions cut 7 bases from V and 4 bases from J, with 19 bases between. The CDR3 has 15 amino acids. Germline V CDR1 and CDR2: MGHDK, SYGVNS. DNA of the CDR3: TGTGCCAGCAAAGTTCGAGGGGCCCCCTCAGAGACCCAGTACTTC. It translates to CASKVRGAPSETQYF.

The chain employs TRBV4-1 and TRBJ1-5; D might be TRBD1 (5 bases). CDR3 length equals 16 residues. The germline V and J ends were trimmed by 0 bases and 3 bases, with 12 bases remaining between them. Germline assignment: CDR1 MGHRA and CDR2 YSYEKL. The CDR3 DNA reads TGCGCCAGCAGCCAAGATCGGCAGGGCCTCAATCAGCCCCAGCATTTT. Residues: CASSQDRQGLNQPQHF.

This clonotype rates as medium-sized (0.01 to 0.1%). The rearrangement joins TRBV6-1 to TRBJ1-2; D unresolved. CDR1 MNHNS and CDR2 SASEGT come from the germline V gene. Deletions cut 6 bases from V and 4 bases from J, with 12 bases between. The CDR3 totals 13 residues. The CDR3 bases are TGTGCCAGCAGCTCCTATCAAGTCTATGGCTACACCTTC. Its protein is CASSSYQVYGYTF.

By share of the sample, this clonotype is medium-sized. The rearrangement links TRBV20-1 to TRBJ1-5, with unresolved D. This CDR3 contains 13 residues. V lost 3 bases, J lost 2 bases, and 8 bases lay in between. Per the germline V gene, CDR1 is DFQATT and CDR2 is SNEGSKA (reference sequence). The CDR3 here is CSASPWGNQPQHF. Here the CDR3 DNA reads TGCAGTGCTAGCCCCTGGGGCAATCAGCCCCAGCATTTT.